Following are 10 T cell receptor beta chains from one sample sequenced in a study of PD-1 blockade in classical Hodgkin lymphoma. Repertoires were generated with immunoSEQ multiplex PCR, while TCRdb's copy carries only in-frame clones and drops some. The data contain approximately 38,000 clones, 77% of them singletons. Time point meaning: cycle 4 day 1 (C4D1), after 6 weeks of nivolumab. Each and every patient relapsed after autologous stem cell transplantation, and patients got differing brentuximab vedotin exposure. The specimen comprised peripheral blood mononuclear cells (PBMCs), sampled before the fourth cycle of nivolumab. Every receptor here comes from a human donor with classical Hodgkin lymphoma.

The chain joins TRBV29-1 to TRBJ1-3, with D possibly being TRBD1 (6 bases). This CDR3 is 13 amino acids long. The V end was cut by 5 bases, the J end by 3 bases, with 11 bases between. The germline V gene has CDR1 SQVTM and CDR2 ANQGSEA. The CDR3 loop is CSVSQGYGNTIYF. Here the CDR3 DNA reads TGCAGCGTTTCCCAGGGGTATGGAAACACCATATATTTT.

This chain uses TRBV27 with TRBJ2-3; possibly TRBD1 for D (6 bases). V shed 5 bases and J shed 2 bases, with 14 bases lying between them. This CDR3 is 15 amino acids long. The germline gives CDR1 MNHEY, CDR2 SMNVEV (reference sequence). Here the CDR3 DNA reads TGTGCCAGCAGTGGGGGCTTTCGAGTCACAGATACGCAGTATTTT. It specifies CASSGGFRVTDTQYF.

The chain is built from TRBV10-2 and TRBJ2-7; the match to TRBD1 covers 8 bases. Unmatched junction bases numbered 6, after V lost 8 bases and J lost 3 bases. Germline V gene data show CDR1 as WSHSY and CDR2 as SAAADI. The length of the CDR3 is 13 residues. The CDR3 nucleotides read TGCGCCAGCGAAAGGACAGGGTTCTACGAGCAGTACTTC. It yields the protein CASERTGFYEQYF.

J is TRBJ1-2 and V is TRBV27, with 8 nucleotides matching TRBD1. CDR1 and CDR2 (germline): MNHEY, SMNVEV (reference sequence). Trimming took 6 bases from V and 4 from J; bases not matched to a gene: 7. This CDR3 is built from 14 residues. As DNA, the CDR3 is TGTGCCAGCAGATCCACAGGGGGTAGCTATGGCTACACCTTC. Amino acid sequence: CASRSTGGSYGYTF.

The chain employs TRBV6-5 and TRBJ1-1; the D is unclear. Between the trimmed V and J ends, which lost 2 bases and 1 base, there was a span of 14 bases. CDR1 and CDR2 (germline): MNHEY, SVGAGI. This CDR3 has 16 residues. CDR3 coding DNA: TGTGCCAGCAGTTACCGGGCAAGCAGAAAGAACACTGAAGCTTTCTTT. This gives the protein CASSYRASRKNTEAFF.

This clone is termed medium-sized (0.01 to 0.1%). The genes are TRBV19 and TRBJ2-7, with 8 bases identical to TRBD1. The CDR3 runs to 15 residues. Trimming took 3 bases from V and 1 from J; bases not matched to a gene: 5. CDR1 is LNHDA and CDR2 is SQIVND in the germline V gene (reference sequence). CDR3 bases: TGTGCCAGTAGTATTTTTACAGGGGGTTCCTACGAGCAGTACTTC. Translation gives CASSIFTGGSYEQYF. Variable domain in full (rest from reference TRBV19 and TRBJ2-7): DGGITQSPKYLFRKEGQNVTLSCEQNLNHDAMYWYRQDPGQGLRLIYYSQIVNDFQKGDIAEGYSVSREKKESFPLTVTSAQKNPTAFYLCASSIFTGGSYEQYFGPGTRLTVT.

This chain uses TRBV29-1 with TRBJ2-5; TRBD2 matches at 14 bases. The germline V gene has CDR1 SQVTM and CDR2 ANQGSEA. V was clipped by 4 bases and J by 3 bases; unmatched bases: 1. The CDR3 consists of 14 residues. The CDR3 nucleotides are TGCAGCGTTGGACTAGCGGGGGGGAAAGAGACCCAGTACTTC. It is translated as CSVGLAGGKETQYF.

Comment on this clone: The junction shows a germline mismatch at one end, possibly a read error. The gene calls are TRBV29-1 and TRBJ2-7; 7 nucleotides line up with TRBD1. This CDR3 comprises 13 residues. Germline V CDR1 and CDR2: SQVTM, ANQGSEA. The CDR3 DNA follows: TGCAGCGTCGCAGGGACAGCCTCCTATGAGCAGTACTTC. It is translated as CSVAGTASYEQYF.

The V and J genes are TRBV6-5 and TRBJ2-1; no definite D call. Germline assignment: CDR1 MNHEY and CDR2 SVGAGI. Trimming took off 5 bases at V and 2 bases at J, with 4 bases between the two ends. The CDR3 totals 12 residues. CDR3 sequence (DNA): TGTGCCAGCAGTAGACCCTACAATGAGCAGTTCTTC. Residues: CASSRPYNEQFF.

The rearrangement uses TRBV11-3 and TRBJ2-1, with TRBD1 as a possible D gene (5 bases). Germline V CDR1 and CDR2: SGHNT, YENEEA. V was shortened by 0 bases and J by 4 bases, with 13 bases between the two germline ends. This CDR3 has 16 amino acids. Here the CDR3 DNA reads TGTGCCAGCAGCTTAGATCACAGGCCTTATTACAATGAGCAGTTCTTC. Protein: CASSLDHRPYYNEQFF.